This T cell receptor beta chain was captured by sequencing in a study of OX40 agonist ivuxolimab in advanced cancers. Across the whole study: People in dose escalation had one of these cancers: hepatocellular carcinoma, melanoma, renal cell or head and neck cancer. Study-level findings and limits: With doses of 0.1-3.0 mg/kg, partial responders showed among the lowest clonal expansion. CD4+ and CD8+ blood T cells expanded clonally by week 6 at 0.1 to 3.0 mg/kg. On average, a greater number of expanded clones characterised CD8+ T cells relative to CD4+.

With regard to this clone: Its specificity is not known.

Only in-frame clones appear in the TCRdb table, and some are missing; sequencing was by immunoSEQ multiplex PCR. The sample has tens of thousands of clones; about 88% are singletons. The CDR3 is 15 residues long. V lost 0 bases and J lost 4, with 11 bases in between. Germline CDR1 and CDR2: SGHRS and YFSETQ. The clonotype was recovered from an adult with an advanced solid tumor such as melanoma, head and neck, liver or kidney cancer. The chain links TRBV5-1 to TRBJ1-5, with D perhaps TRBD1 (5 bases). This specimen was CD4+ or CD8+ T cells sorted from blood, taken in a trial of the OX40 agonist ivuxolimab. The DNA for the CDR3 is TGCGCCAGCAGCTTGGGACCGGACACTAATCAGCCCCAGCATTTT. Residues: CASSLGPDTNQPQHF.